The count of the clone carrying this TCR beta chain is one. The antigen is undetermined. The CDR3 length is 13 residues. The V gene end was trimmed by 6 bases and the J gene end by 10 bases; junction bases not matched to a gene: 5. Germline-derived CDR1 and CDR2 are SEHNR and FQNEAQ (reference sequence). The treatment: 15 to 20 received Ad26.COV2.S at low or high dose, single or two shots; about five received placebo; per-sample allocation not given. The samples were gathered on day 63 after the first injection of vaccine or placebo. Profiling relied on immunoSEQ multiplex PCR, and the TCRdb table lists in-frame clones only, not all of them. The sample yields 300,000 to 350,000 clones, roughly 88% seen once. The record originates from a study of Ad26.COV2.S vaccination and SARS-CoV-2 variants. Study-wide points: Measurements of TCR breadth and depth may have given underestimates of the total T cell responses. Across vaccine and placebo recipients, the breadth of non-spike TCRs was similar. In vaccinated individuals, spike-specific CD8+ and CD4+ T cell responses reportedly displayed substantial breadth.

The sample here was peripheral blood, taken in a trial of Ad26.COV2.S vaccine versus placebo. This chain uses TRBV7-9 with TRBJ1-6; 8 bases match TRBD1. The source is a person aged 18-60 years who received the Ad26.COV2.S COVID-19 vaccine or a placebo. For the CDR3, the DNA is TGTGCCAGCAGTTTACAGGGGGAATCACCCCTCCACTTT. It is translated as CASSLQGESPLHF.